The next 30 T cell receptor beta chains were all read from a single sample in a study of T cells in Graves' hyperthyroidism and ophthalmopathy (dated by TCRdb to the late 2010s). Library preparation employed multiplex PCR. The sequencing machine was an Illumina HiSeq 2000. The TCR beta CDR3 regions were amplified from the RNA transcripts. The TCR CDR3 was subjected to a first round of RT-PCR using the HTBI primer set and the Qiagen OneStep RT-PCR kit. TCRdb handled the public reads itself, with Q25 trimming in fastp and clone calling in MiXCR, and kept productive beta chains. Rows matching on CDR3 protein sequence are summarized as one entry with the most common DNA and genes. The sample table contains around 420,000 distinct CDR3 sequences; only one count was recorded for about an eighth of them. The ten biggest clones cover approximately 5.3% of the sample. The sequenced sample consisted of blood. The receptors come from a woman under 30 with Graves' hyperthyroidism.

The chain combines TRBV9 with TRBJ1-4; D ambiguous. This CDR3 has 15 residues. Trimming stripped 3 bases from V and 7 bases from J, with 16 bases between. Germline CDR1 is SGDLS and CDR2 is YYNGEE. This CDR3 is CASSAQAALGEKLFF. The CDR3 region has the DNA TGTGCCAGCAGCGCCCAGGCGGCCTTGGGTGAAAAACTGTTTTTT.

The CDR3 region is CSARGSGATYEQYF. Here the CDR3 DNA reads TGCAGTGCTAGGGGTAGCGGGGCTACCTACGAGCAGTACTTC. The gene calls are TRBV20-1 and TRBJ2-7; the match to TRBD2 covers 8 bases. The V segment lost 3 bases and the J segment 2 bases; nucleotides outside the gene matches: 6. The CDR3 sequence is 14 residues long. Germline-derived CDR1 and CDR2 are DFQATT and SNEGSKA (reference sequence).

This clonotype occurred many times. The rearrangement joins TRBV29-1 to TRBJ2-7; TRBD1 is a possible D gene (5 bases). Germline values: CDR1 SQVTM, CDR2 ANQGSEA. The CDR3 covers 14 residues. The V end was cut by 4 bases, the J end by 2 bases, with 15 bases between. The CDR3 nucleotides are TGCAGCGTTGCAAGGGGCGGTGGTCCCTACGAGCAGTACTTC. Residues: CSVARGGGPYEQYF.

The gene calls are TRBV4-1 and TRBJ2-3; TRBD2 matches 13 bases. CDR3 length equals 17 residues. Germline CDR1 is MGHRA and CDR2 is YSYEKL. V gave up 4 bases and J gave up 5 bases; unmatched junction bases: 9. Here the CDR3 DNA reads TGCGCCAGCAGCCGCCAAGGACTAGCGGGAGCTGGAGATACGCAGTATTTT. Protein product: CASSRQGLAGAGDTQYF.

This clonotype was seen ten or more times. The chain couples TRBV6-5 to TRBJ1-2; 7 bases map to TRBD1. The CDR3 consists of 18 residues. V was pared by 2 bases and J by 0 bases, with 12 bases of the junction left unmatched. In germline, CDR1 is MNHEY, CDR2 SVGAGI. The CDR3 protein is CASSYRDSSQPPNYGYTF. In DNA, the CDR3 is TGTGCCAGCAGTTACCGGGACAGTAGTCAACCCCCTAACTATGGCTACACCTTC.

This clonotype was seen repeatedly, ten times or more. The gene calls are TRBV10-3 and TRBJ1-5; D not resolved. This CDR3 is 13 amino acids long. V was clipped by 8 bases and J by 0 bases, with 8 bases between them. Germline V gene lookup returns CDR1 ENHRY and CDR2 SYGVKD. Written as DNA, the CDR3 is TGTGCCATCGCAGGTTATAGCAATCAGCCCCAGCATTTT. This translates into CAIAGYSNQPQHF.

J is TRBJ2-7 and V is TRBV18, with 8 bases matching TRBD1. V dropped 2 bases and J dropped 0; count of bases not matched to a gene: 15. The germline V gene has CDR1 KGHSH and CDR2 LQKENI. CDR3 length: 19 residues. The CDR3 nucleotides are TGTGCCAGCTCACCATTCGTCAGTGGAGGGGACAGGCGCTCCTACGAGCAGTACTTC. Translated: CASSPFVSGGDRRSYEQYF.

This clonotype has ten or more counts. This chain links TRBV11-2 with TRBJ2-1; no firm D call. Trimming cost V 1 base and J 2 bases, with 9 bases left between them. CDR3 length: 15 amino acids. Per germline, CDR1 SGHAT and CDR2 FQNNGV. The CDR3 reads CASSLGGTAYNEQFF. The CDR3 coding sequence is TGTGCCAGCAGCTTAGGTGGAACAGCCTACAATGAGCAGTTCTTC.

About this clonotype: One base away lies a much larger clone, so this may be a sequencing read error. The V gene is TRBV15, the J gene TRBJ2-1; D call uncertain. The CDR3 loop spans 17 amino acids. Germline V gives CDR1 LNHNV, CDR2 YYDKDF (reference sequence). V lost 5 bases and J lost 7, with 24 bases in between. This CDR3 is CATSEEITGTAGNEQFF. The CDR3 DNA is TGTGCCACCAGCGAAGAGATCACGGGTACGGCTGGGAATGAGCAGTTCTTC.

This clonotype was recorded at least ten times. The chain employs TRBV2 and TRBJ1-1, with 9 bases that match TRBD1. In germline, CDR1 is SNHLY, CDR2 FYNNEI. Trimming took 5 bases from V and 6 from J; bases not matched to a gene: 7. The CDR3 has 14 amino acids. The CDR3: CASSTTGGIAEAFF. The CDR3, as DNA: TGTGCCAGCAGTACGACAGGGGGTATCGCTGAAGCTTTCTTT. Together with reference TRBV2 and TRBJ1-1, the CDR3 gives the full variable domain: EPEVTQTPSHQVTQMGQEVILRCVPISNHLYFYWYRQILGQKVEFLVSFYNNEISEKSEIFDDQFSVERPDGSNFTLKIRSTKLEDSAMYFCASSTTGGIAEAFFGQGTRLTVV.

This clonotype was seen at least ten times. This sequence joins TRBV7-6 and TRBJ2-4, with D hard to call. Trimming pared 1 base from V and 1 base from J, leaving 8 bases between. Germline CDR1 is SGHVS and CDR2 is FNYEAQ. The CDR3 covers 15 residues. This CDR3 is CASSLGSAAKNIQYF. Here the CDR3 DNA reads TGTGCCAGCAGCTTAGGATCCGCCGCCAAAAACATTCAGTACTTC.

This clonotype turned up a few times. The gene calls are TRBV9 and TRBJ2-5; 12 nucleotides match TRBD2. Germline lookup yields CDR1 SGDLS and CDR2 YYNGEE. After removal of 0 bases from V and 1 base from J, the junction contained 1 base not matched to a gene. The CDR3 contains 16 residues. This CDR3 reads CASSVGLAGAQETQYF. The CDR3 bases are TGTGCCAGCAGCGTAGGACTAGCGGGAGCCCAAGAGACCCAGTACTTC. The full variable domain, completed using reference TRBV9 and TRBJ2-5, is DSGVTQTPKHLITATGQRVTLRCSPRSGDLSVYWYQQSLDQGLQFLIQYYNGEERAKGNILERFSAQQFPDLHSELNLSSLELGDSALYFCASSVGLAGAQETQYFGPGTRLLVL.

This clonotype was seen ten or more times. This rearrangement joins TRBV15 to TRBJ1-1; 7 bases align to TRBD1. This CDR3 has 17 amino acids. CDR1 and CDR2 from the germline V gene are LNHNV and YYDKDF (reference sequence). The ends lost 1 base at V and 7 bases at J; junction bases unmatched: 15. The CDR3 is CATSRVPLYDRVGEAFF. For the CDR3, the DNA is TGTGCCACCAGCAGAGTTCCCCTCTATGACAGGGTGGGTGAAGCTTTCTTT.

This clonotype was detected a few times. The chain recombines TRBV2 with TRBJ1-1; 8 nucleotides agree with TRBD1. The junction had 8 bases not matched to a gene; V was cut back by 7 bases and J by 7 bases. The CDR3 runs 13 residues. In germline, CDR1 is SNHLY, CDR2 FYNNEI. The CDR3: CASNEQGEGEAFF. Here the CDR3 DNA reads TGTGCCAGCAACGAACAGGGGGAGGGTGAAGCTTTCTTT.

CDR3 DNA sequence: TGTGCCAGCAGTTACCACGGTTCAACTAATGAAAAACTGTTTTTT. It translates to CASSYHGSTNEKLFF. The chain carries TRBV6-6 and TRBJ1-4, with unresolved D. Per germline, CDR1 MNHNY and CDR2 SVGAGI (reference sequence). CDR3 length: 15 residues. The ends were cut back, 2 bases at V and 0 bases at J, with 7 bases in the middle.

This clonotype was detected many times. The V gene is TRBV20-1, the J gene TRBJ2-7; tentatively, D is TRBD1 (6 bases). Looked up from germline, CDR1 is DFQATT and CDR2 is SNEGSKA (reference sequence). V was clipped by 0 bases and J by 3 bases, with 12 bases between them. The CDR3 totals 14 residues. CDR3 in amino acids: CSARDSRDIYEQYF. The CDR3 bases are TGCAGTGCTAGAGATTCCCGGGACATCTACGAGCAGTACTTC.

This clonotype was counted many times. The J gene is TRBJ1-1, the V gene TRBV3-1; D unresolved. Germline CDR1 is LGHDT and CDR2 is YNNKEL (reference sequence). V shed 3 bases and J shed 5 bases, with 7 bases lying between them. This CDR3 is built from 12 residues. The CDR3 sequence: CASSQSSTEAFF. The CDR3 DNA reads TGTGCCAGCAGCCAGTCCTCAACTGAAGCTTTCTTT.

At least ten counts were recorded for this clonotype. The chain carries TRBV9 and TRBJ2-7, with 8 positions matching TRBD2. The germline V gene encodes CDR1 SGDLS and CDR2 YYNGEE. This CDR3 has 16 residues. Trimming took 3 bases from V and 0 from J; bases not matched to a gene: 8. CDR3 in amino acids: CASSDQRLARSYEQYF. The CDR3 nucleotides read TGTGCCAGCAGCGACCAGCGACTAGCGCGCTCCTACGAGCAGTACTTC.

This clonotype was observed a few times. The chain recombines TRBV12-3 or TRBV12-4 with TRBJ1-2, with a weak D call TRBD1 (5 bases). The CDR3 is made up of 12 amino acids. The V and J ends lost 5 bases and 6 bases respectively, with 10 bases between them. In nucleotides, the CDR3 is TGTGCCAGCAGTAGAGGGGCCGATGGCTACACCTTC. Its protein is CASSRGADGYTF.

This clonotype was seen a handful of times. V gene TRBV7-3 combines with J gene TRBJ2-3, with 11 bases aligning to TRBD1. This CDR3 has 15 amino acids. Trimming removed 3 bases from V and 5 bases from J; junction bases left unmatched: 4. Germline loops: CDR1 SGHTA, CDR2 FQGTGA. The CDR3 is CASSFMGQGVDTQYF. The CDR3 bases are TGTGCCAGCAGCTTTATGGGACAGGGGGTAGATACGCAGTATTTT. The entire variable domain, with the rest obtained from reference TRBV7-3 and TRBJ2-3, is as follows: GAGVSQTPSNKVTEKGKYVELRCDPISGHTALYWYRQSLGQGPEFLIYFQGTGAADDSGLPNDRFFAVRPEGSVSTLKIQRTERGDSAVYLCASSFMGQGVDTQYFGPGTRLTVL.

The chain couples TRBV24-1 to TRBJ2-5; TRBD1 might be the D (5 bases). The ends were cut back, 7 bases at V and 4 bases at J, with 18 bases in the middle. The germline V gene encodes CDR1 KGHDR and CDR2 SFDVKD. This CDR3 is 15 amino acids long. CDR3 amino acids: CATSQGGQAGETQYF. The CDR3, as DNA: TGTGCCACCAGCCAGGGTGGGCAGGCAGGAGAGACCCAGTACTTC.

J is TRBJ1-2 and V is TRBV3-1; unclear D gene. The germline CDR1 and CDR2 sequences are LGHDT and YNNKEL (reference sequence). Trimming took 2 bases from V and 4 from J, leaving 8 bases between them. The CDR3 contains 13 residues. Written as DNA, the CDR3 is TGTGCCAGCAGCCAATACAGAGGCTATGGCTACACCTTC. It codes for CASSQYRGYGYTF.

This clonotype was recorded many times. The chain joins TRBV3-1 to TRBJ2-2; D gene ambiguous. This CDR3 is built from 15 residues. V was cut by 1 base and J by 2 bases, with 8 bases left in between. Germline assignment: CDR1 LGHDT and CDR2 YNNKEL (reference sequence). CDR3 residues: CASSQASGNTGELFF. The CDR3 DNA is TGTGCCAGCAGCCAAGCATCCGGTAACACCGGGGAGCTGTTTTTT.

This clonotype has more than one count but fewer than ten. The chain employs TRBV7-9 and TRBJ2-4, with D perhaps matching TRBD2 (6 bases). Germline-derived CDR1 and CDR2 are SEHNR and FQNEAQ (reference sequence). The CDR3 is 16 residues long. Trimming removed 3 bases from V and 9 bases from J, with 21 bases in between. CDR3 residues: CASSFVASAGVGIQYF. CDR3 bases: TGTGCCAGCAGCTTTGTGGCTAGCGCCGGGGTAGGCATTCAGTACTTC.

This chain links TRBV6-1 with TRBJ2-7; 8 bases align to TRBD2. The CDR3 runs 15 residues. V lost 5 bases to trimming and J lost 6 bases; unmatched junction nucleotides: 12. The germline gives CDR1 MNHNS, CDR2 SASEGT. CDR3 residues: CASSSRQRGSSEQYF. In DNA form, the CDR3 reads TGTGCCAGCAGTTCCCGTCAGCGGGGGAGTTCCGAGCAGTACTTC.

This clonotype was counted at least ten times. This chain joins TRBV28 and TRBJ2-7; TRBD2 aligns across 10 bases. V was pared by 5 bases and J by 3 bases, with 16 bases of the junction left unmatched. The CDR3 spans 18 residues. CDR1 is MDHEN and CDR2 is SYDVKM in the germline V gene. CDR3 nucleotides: TGTGCCAGCAGTCCCCGCCCACTAGCGGGGAGCGAATACTACGAGCAGTACTTC. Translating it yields CASSPRPLAGSEYYEQYF.

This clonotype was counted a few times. The CDR3 sequence is CASSEASGGGQETQYF. DNA of the CDR3: TGTGCCAGCAGTGAAGCTTCGGGGGGAGGGCAAGAGACCCAGTACTTC. The genes are TRBV6-1 and TRBJ2-5; 7 bases line up with TRBD2. Germline values: CDR1 MNHNS, CDR2 SASEGT. Trimming took 0 bases from V and 2 from J; bases not matched to a gene: 6. The CDR3 has 16 residues.

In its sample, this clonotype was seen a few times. CDR3 sequence (DNA): TGCAGCGTAGAACGGACAGGGGGGAATGAGCAGTTCTTC. Translation: CSVERTGGNEQFF. The chain employs TRBV29-1 and TRBJ2-1, with 10 nucleotides matching TRBD1. The germline CDR1 and CDR2 sequences are SQVTM and ANQGSEA. V gave up 6 bases and J gave up 7 bases; unmatched junction bases: 6. The CDR3 extends over 13 amino acids.

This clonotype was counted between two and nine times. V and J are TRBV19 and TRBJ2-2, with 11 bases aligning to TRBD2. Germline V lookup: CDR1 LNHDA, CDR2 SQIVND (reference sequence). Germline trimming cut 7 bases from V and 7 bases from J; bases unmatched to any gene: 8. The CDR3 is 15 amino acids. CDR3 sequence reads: CASTALAGAVGELFF. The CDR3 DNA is TGTGCCAGTACCGCACTAGCGGGAGCTGTCGGGGAGCTGTTTTTT.

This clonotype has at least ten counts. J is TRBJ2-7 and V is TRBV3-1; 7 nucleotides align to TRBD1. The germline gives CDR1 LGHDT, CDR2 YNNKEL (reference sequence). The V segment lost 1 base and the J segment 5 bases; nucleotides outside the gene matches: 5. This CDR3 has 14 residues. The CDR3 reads CASSQGRGQDEQYF. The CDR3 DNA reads TGTGCCAGCAGCCAAGGTAGGGGGCAGGACGAGCAGTACTTC.